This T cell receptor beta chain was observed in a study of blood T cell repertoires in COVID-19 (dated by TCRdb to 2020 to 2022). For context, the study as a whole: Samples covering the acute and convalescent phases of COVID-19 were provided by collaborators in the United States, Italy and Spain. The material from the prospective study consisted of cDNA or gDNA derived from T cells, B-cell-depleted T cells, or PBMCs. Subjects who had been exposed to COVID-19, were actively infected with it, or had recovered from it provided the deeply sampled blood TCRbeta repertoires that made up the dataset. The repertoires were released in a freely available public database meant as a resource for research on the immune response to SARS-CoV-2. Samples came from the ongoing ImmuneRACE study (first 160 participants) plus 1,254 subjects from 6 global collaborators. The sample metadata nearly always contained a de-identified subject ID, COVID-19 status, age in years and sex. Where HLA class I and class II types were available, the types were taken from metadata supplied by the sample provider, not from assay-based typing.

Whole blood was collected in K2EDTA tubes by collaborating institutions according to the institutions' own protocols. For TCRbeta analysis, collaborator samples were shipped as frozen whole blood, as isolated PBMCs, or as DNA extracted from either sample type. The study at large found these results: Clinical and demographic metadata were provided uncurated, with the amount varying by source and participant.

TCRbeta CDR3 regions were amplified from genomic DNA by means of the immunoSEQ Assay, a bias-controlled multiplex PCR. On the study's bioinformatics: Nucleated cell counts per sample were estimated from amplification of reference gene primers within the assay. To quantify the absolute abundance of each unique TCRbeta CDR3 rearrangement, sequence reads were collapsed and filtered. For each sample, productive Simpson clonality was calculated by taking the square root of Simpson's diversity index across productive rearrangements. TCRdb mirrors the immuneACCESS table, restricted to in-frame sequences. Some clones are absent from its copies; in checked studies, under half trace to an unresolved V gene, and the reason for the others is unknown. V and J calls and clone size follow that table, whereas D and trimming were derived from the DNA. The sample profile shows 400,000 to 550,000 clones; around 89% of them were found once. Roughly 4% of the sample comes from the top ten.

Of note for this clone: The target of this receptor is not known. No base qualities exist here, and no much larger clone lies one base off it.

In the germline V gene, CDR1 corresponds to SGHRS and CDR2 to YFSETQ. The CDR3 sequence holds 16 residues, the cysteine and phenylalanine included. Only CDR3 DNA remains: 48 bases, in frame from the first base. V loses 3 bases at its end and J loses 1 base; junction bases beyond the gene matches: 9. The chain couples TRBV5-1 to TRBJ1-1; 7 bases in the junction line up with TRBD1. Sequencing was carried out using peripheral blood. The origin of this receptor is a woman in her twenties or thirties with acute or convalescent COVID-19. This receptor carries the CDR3 CASSSPSGTANTEAFF. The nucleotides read TGCGCCAGCAGCTCACCGTCCGGGACAGCGAACACTGAAGCTTTCTTT.